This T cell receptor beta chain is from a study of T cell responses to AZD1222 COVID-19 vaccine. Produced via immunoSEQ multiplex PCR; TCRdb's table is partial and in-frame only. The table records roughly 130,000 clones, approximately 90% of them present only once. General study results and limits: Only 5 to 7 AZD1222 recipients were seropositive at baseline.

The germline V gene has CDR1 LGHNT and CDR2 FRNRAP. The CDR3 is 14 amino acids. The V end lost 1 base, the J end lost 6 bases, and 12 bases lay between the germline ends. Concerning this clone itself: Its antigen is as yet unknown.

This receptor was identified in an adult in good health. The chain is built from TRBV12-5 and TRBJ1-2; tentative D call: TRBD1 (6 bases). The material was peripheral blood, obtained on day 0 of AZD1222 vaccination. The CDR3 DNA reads TGTGCTAGTGGTTTGGGGACAGCTCCAGATGGCTACACCTTC. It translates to CASGLGTAPDGYTF.